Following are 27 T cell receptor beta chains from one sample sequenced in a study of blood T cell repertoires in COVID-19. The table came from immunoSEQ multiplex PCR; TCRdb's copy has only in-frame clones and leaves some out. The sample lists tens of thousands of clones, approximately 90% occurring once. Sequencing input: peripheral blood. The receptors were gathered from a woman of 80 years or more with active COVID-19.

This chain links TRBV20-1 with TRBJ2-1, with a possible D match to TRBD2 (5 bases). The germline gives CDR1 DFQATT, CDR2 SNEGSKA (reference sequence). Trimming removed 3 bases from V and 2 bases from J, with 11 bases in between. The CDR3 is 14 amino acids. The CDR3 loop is CSASRAETYNEQFF. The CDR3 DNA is TGCAGTGCTAGTCGAGCGGAAACCTACAATGAGCAGTTCTTC.

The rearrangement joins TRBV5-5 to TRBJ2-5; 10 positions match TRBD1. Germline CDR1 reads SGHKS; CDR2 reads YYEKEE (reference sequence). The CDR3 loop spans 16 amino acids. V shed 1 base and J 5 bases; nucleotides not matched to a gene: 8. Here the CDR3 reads CASSLLGTGEGETQYF. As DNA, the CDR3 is TGTGCCAGCAGCTTGTTGGGGACAGGGGAAGGGGAGACCCAGTACTTC.

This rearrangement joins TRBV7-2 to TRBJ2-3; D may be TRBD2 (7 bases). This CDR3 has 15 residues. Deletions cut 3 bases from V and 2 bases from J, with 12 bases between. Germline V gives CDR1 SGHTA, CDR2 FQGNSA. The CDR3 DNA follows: TGTGCCAGCAGCTTTGGGGGGGCCCCCACAGATACGCAGTATTTT. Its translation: CASSFGGAPTDTQYF.

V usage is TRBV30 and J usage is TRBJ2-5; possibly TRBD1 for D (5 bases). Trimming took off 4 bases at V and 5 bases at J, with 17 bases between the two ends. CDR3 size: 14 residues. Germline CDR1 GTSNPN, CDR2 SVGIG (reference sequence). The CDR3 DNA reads TGTGCCTGGAATGGGTGGGGCAGCCGGGAGACCCAGTACTTC. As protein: CAWNGWGSRETQYF.

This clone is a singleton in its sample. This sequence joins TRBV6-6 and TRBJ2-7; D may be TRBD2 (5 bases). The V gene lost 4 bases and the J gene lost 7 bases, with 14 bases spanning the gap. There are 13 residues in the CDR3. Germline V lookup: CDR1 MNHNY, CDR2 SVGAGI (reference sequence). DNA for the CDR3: TGTGCCAGCAGTTGGGTTCGGACGGGGGAGCAGTACTTC. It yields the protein CASSWVRTGEQYF.

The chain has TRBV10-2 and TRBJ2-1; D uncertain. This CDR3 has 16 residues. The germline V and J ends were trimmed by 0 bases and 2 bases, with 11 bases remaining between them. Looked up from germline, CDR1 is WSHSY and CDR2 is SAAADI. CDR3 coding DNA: TGCGCCAGCAGTGAGTCGATAGGAGAACCCTACAATGAGCAGTTCTTC. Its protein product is CASSESIGEPYNEQFF.

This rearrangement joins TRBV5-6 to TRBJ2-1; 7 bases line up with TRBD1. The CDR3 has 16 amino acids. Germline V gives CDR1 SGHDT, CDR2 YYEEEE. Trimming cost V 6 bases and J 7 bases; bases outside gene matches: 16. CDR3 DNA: TGTGCCAGCATCCGGACGGTTAGGGGGCTGGAGAATGAGCAGTTCTTC. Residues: CASIRTVRGLENEQFF.

For the CDR3, the DNA is TGTGCCAGCAGTTTAGCGGGAGAAGTGCAGTTCTTC. Translated, it gives CASSLAGEVQFF. The rearrangement uses TRBV28 and TRBJ2-1; 7 bases align to TRBD2. Trimming took 2 bases from V and 12 from J; bases not matched to a gene: 4. The CDR3 runs to 12 residues. Germline loops: CDR1 MDHEN, CDR2 SYDVKM. Full variable domain (outside the CDR3, taken from reference TRBV28 and TRBJ2-1): DVKVTQSSRYLVKRTGEKVFLECVQDMDHENMFWYRQDPGLGLRLIYFSYDVKMKEKGDIPEGYSVSREKKERFSLILESASTNQTSMYLCASSLAGEVQFFGPGTRLTVL.

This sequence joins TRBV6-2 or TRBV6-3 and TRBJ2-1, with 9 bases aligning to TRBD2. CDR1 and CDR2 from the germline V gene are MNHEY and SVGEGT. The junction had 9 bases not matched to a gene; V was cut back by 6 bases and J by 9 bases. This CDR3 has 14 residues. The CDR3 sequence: CASSSTSGPVEQFF. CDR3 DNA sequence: TGTGCCAGCAGCTCGACTAGCGGTCCGGTTGAGCAGTTCTTC.

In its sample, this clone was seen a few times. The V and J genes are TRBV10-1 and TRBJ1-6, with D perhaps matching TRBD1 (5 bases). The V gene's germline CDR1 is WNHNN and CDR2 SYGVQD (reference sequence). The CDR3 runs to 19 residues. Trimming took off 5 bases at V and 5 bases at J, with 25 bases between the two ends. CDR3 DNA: TGCGCCAGCAGTCCTGAGGCACTCAACCTTGGGGCACATAATTCACCCCTCCACTTT. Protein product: CASSPEALNLGAHNSPLHF.

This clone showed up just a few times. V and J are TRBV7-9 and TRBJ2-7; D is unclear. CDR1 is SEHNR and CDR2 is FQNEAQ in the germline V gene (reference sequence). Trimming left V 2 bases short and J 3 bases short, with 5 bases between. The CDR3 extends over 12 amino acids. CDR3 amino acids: CASSLSGYEQYF. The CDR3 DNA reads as TGTGCCAGCAGCTTATCGGGCTACGAGCAGTACTTC. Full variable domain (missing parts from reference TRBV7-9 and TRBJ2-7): DTGVSQNPRHKITKRGQNVTFRCDPISEHNRLYWYRQTLGQGPEFLTYFQNEAQLEKSRLLSDRFSAERPKGSFSTLEIQRTEQGDSAMYLCASSLSGYEQYFGPGTRLTVT.

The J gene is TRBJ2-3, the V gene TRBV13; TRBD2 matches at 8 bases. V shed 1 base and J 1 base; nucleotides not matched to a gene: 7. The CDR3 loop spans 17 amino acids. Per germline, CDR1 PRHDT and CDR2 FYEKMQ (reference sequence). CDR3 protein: CASSLDRASGRTDTQYF. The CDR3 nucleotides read TGTGCCAGCAGCTTAGACCGGGCTAGCGGGCGCACAGATACGCAGTATTTT.

CDR3 DNA sequence: TGTGCCAGCAGCTTGCCCAGACTAGCGGGAGTATTAAGTGATACGCAGTATTTT. Translating it yields CASSLPRLAGVLSDTQYF. The chain joins TRBV5-4 to TRBJ2-3; TRBD2 aligns across 12 bases. The germline V gene has CDR1 SGHNT and CDR2 YYREEE (reference sequence). J was trimmed by 6 bases and V by 1 base; bases with no gene match: 12. The CDR3 spans 18 residues.

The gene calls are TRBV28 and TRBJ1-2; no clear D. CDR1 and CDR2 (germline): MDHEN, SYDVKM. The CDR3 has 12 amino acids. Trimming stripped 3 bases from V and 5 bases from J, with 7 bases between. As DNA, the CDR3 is TGTGCCAGCAGTTTGAGTTTTTATGGCTACACCTTC. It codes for CASSLSFYGYTF.

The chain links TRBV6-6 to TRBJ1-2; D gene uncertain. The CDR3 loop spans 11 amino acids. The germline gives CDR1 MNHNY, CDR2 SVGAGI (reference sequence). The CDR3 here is CASESYYGYTF. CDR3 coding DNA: TGTGCGTCCGAGTCCTACTATGGCTACACCTTC.

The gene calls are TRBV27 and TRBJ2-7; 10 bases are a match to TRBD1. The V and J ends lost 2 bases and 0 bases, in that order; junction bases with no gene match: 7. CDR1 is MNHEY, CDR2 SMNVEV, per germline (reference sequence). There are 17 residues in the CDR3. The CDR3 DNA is TGTGCCAGCAGTTTAGATTTCCGGACAGGGGGCTCCTACGAGCAGTACTTC. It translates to CASSLDFRTGGSYEQYF.

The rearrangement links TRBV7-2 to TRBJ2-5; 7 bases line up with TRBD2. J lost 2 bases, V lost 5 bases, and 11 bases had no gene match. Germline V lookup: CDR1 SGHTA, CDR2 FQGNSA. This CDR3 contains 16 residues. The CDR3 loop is CASSPGYGTIQETQYF. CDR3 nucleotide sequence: TGTGCCAGCAGCCCGGGGTATGGGACTATACAAGAGACCCAGTACTTC.

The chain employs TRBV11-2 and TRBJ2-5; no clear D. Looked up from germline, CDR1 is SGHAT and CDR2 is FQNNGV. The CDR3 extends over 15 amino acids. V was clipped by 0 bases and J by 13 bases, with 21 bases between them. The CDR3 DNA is TGTGCCAGCAGCTTAGAGCACACCTTAAGTCGCAATCCGTACTTC. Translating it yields CASSLEHTLSRNPYF. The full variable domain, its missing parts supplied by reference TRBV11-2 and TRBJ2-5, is EAGVAQSPRYKIIEKRQSVAFWCNPISGHATLYWYQQILGQGPKLLIQFQNNGVVDDSQLPKDRFSAERLKGVDSTLKIQPAKLEDSAVYLCASSLEHTLSRNPYFGPGTRLLVL.

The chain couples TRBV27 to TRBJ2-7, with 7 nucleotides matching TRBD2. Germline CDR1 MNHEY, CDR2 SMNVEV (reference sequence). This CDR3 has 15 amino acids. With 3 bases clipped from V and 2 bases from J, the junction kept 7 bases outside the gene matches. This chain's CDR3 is CASSFKGGPAYEQYF. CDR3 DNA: TGTGCCAGCAGTTTTAAGGGAGGGCCTGCCTACGAGCAGTACTTC.

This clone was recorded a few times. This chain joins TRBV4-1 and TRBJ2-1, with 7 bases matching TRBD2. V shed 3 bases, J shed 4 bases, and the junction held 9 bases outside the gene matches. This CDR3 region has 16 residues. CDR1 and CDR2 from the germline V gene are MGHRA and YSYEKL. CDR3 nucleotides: TGCGCCAGCAGCCAGGCCCCGGTTAGCGGGTACAATGAGCAGTTCTTC. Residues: CASSQAPVSGYNEQFF.

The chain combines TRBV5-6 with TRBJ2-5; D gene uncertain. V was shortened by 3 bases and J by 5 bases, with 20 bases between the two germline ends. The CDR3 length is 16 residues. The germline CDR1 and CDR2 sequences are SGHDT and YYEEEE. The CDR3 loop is CASSSYVDTARETQYF. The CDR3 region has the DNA TGTGCCAGCAGCTCGTACGTTGACACGGCCCGGGAGACCCAGTACTTC. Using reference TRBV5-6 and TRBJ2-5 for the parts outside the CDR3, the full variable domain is DAGVTQSPTHLIKTRGQQVTLRCSPKSGHDTVSWYQQALGQGPQFIFQYYEEEERQRGNFPDRFSGHQFPNYSSELNVNALLLGDSALYLCASSSYVDTARETQYFGPGTRLLVL.

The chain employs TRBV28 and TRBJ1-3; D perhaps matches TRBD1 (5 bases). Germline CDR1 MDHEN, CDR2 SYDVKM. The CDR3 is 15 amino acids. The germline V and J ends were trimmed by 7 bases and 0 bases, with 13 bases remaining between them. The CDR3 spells CASNLGGASGNTIYF. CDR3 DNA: TGTGCCAGCAACTTGGGGGGAGCCTCTGGAAACACCATATATTTT.

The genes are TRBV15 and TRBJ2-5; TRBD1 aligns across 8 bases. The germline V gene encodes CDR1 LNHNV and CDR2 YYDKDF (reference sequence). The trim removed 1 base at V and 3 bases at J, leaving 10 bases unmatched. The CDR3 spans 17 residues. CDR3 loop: CATSRGVGQGFKETQYF. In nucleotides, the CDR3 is TGTGCCACCAGCAGAGGGGTAGGACAGGGATTCAAAGAGACCCAGTACTTC.

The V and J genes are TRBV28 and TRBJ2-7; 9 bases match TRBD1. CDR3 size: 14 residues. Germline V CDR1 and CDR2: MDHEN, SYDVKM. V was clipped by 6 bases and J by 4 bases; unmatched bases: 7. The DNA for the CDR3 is TGTGCCAGCAGGCCGGGACAGGGCACATACGAGCAGTACTTC. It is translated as CASRPGQGTYEQYF.

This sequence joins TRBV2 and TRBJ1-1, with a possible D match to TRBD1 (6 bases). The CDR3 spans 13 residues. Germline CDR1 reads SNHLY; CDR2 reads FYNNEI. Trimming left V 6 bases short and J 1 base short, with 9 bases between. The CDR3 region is CASSFRGNTEAFF. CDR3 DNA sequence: TGTGCCAGCAGCTTCAGGGGGAACACTGAAGCTTTCTTT. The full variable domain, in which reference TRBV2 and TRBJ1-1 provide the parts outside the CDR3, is EPEVTQTPSHQVTQMGQEVILRCVPISNHLYFYWYRQILGQKVEFLVSFYNNEISEKSEIFDDQFSVERPDGSNFTLKIRSTKLEDSAMYFCASSFRGNTEAFFGQGTRLTVV.

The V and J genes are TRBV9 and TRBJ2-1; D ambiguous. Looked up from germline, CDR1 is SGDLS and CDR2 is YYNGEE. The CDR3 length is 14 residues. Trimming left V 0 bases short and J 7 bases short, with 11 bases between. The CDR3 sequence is CASSVDGLRNEQFF. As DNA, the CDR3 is TGTGCCAGCAGCGTAGATGGGCTTAGAAATGAGCAGTTCTTC.

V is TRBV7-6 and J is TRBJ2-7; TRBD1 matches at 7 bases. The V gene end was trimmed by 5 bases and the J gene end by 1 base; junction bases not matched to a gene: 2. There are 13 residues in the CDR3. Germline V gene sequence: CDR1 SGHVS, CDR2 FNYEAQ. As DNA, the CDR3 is TGTGCCAGCAGCCCAGGGGGATCCTACGAGCAGTACTTC. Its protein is CASSPGGSYEQYF.